This TCR beta chain was found in a study of control samples from healthy donors and cancer patients. Libraries were prepared by immunoSEQ multiplex PCR; TCRdb keeps only in-frame clonotypes and omits some of them. The sample has 120,000 or so clones; about 95% are singletons. This CDR3 has 14 residues. Germline assignment: CDR1 LNHDA and CDR2 SQIVND (reference sequence). The V and J ends lost 2 bases and 0 bases respectively, with 5 bases between them. This chain joins TRBV19 and TRBJ2-1; D is uncertain. This receptor was obtained from a man aged 25-40 years in good health. The sequencing input was blood. CDR3 nucleotides: TGTGCCAGTAGTATAATAAACTCCTACAATGAGCAGTTCTTC. Amino acid sequence: CASSIINSYNEQFF.